Listed below are T cell receptor beta chains from one sample, sequenced in a study of blood T cell repertoires in COVID-19. The table came from immunoSEQ multiplex PCR; TCRdb's copy has only in-frame clones and leaves some out. Altogether 65,000 to 95,000 clones are present, just over 90% being singletons, with the ten largest covering around 2.6%. Sequenced sample: peripheral blood. These receptors originate from a man aged 45-60 years with COVID-19, enrolled during active disease. Each CDR3 is given with its conserved first and last residue. A D gene is named only where the DNA matches it firmly. Expanded clones are given a class, and other clones once, few, many or no size at all.

>-|-|TRBV27|TRBJ2-1
CASSTQDHNEQFF
TGTGCCAGCAGTACACAGGACCACAATGAGCAGTTCTTC
>-|-|TRBV5-8|TRBJ2-1
CASSLGSGGQGEQFF
TGTGCCAGCAGCCTGGGCTCAGGGGGGCAAGGAGAGCAGTTCTTC
>once|-|TRBV6-5|TRBJ2-2
CASSYFYRLDTGELFF
TGTGCCAGCAGTTACTTTTACAGGTTGGACACCGGGGAGCTGTTTTTT
>-|-|TRBV7-2|TRBJ2-5
CASSFDPGVTETQYF
TGTGCCAGCAGCTTCGACCCGGGAGTAACAGAGACCCAGTACTTC
>-|TRBD1|TRBV9|TRBJ1-2
CASSVGPGTGSHGYTF
TGTGCCAGCAGCGTAGGTCCTGGGACAGGGTCCCATGGCTACACCTTC
>few|-|TRBV28|TRBJ2-1
CASSLFSGFRNEQFF
TGTGCCAGCAGTTTATTCTCAGGGTTTCGCAATGAGCAGTTCTTC
>-|TRBD1|TRBV30|TRBJ2-5
CAWRTGGSGETQYF
TGTGCCTGGAGAACAGGGGGCTCTGGGGAGACCCAGTACTTC
>-|-|TRBV7-3|TRBJ2-3
CASSLMPSGSTDTQYF
TGTGCCAGCAGCTTAATGCCTTCCGGTAGCACAGATACGCAGTATTTT
>-|-|TRBV2|TRBJ2-5
CASRDNQETQYF
TGTGCCAGCAGGGACAACCAAGAGACCCAGTACTTC
>-|-|TRBV6-5|TRBJ2-1
CASSPLGGNEQFF
TGTGCCAGCAGTCCTCTAGGTGGCAATGAGCAGTTCTTC
>large|-|TRBV6-1|TRBJ1-3
CASSDRGLGNTIYF
TGTGCCAGCAGTGACAGGGGCCTTGGAAACACCATATATTTT
>-|TRBD2|TRBV13|TRBJ2-1
CASSWTSGSYNEQFF
TGTGCCAGCAGCTGGACTAGCGGCTCCTACAATGAGCAGTTCTTC
>-|TRBD1|TRBV5-1|TRBJ2-7
CASTDRGTSYSYEQYF
TGCGCCAGCACGGACAGGGGGACAAGCTACTCCTACGAGCAGTACTTC
>-|TRBD2|TRBV5-8|TRBJ2-5
CASSPGLDQETQYF
TGTGCCAGCAGTCCGGGACTAGATCAAGAGACCCAGTACTTC
>once|-|TRBV4-2|TRBJ2-1
CASSQLSGEHNEQFF
TGTGCCAGCAGCCAATTGAGCGGAGAACACAATGAGCAGTTCTTC
>once|TRBD1|TRBV6-5|TRBJ1-2
CASTRDRVNYGYTF
TGTGCCAGCACCCGGGACAGAGTAAACTATGGCTACACCTTC
>-|TRBD2|TRBV13|TRBJ2-2
CASRTSGNTGELFF
TGTGCCAGCCGTACTAGCGGCAACACCGGGGAGCTGTTTTTT
>-|TRBD2|TRBV5-1|TRBJ2-5
CASSDSGSQDQETQYF
TGCGCCAGCAGCGATAGCGGGAGTCAGGATCAAGAGACCCAGTACTTC
>once|-|TRBV6-1|TRBJ2-5
CASSERRDTVIWAQYF
TGTGCCAGCAGTGAGCGCCGGGACACGGTTATTTGGGCCCAGTACTTC
>-|-|TRBV6-2/TRBV6-3|TRBJ2-1
CASSWPQHNEQFF
TGTGCCAGCAGTTGGCCTCAACACAATGAGCAGTTCTTC
>-|-|TRBV5-4|TRBJ2-1
CASSLTGTDEQFF
TGTGCCAGCAGCTTGACAGGGACCGATGAGCAGTTCTTC
>-|-|TRBV5-8|TRBJ1-3
CASSLGRAGNTIYF
TGTGCCAGCAGCTTGGGAAGAGCTGGAAACACCATATATTTT
>-|-|TRBV3-1/TRBV3-2|TRBJ1-2
CASSQGGRANYGYTF
TGTGCCAGCAGCCAAGGGGGCAGGGCTAACTATGGCTACACCTTC
>-|TRBD1|TRBV13|TRBJ1-1
CASSWRGQGNTEAFF
TGTGCCAGCAGCTGGAGGGGACAGGGAAACACTGAAGCTTTCTTT
>-|TRBD2|TRBV19|TRBJ2-5
CASSKGTSGPQETQYF
TGTGCCAGTAGTAAAGGGACTAGCGGGCCCCAAGAGACCCAGTACTTC
>-|-|TRBV6-6|TRBJ2-4
CASSPRISGLAKNIQYF
TGTGCCAGCAGTCCCAGGATATCGGGACTAGCCAAAAACATTCAGTACTTC
>-|TRBD1|TRBV6-5|TRBJ2-1
CASSRGDRAEQFF
TGTGCCAGCAGCCGCGGAGACAGGGCTGAGCAGTTCTTC
>-|TRBD1|TRBV3-1/TRBV3-2|TRBJ2-3
CASSTWTGSTDTQYF
TGTGCCAGCAGCACCTGGACAGGAAGCACAGATACGCAGTATTTT